This TCR beta chain was sequenced during a study of shared clonotypes between healthy human individuals. Once extracted for a subset, genomic DNA was divided evenly among several immunoSEQ plates. Using immunoSEQ multiplex PCR, the repertoire was profiled, and TCRdb retains in-frame clones only, with some absent. The table lists around 500,000 clones, roughly three quarters of them singletons. Trimming stripped 4 bases from V and 3 bases from J, with 13 bases between. Germline V lookup: CDR1 KGHSH, CDR2 LQKENI. The CDR3 runs to 14 residues. This receptor was identified in a woman between 40 and 55 years old in good health. Some clones in this sample may be carry-over from other donors' samples. Sequenced sample: PBMCs. The chain joins TRBV18 to TRBJ2-7; tentatively, D is TRBD2 (5 bases). The CDR3 DNA sequence: TGTGCCAGCTCACGAGTGGGAGATTACTACGAGCAGTACTTC. Translating it yields CASSRVGDYYEQYF.